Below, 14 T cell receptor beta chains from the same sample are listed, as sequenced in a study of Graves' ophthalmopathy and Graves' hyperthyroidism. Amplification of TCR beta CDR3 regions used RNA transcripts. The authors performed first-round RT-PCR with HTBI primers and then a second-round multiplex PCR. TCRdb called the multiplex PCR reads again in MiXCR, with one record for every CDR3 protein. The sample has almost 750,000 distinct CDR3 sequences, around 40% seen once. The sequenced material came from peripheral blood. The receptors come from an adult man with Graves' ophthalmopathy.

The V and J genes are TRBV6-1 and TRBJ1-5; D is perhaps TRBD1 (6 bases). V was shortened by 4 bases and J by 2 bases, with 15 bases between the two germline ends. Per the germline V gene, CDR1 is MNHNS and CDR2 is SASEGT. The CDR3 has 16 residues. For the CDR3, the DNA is TGTGCCAGCAGTGCAAAAATCAGGGGAGGCAATCAGCCCCAGCATTTT. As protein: CASSAKIRGGNQPQHF.

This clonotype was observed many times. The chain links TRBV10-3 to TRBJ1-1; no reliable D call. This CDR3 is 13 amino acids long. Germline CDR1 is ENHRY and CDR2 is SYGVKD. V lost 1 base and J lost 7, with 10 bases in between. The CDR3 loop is CAISEFDRGEAFF. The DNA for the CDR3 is TGTGCCATCAGTGAGTTCGATAGAGGTGAAGCTTTCTTT.

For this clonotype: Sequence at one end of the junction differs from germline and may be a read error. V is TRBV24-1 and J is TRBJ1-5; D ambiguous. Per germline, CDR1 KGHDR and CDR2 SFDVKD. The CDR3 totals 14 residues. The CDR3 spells CASSYLKDRGPQHF. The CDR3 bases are TGTGCCAGCAGTTACTTAAAAGACCGTGGACCCCAGCATTTT.

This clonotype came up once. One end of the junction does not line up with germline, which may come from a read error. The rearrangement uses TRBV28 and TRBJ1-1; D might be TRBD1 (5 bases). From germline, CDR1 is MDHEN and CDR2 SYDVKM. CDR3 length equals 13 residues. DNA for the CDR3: TGTGCCAGCAGTTACTTCCAGGACACTGAAACTTTCTTT. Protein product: CASSYFQDTETFF. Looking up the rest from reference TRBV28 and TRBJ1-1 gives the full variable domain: DVKVTQSSRYLVKRTGEKVFLECVQDMDHENMFWYRQDPGLGLRLIYFSYDVKMKEKGDIPEGYSVSREKKERFSLILESASTNQTSMYLCASSYFQDTETFFGQGTRLTVV.

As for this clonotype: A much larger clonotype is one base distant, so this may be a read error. Here the CDR3 reads CASVSNRNYGYTF. The CDR3 DNA sequence: TGTGCCAGCGTATCGAACAGAAACTATGGCTACACCTTC. The chain links TRBV19 to TRBJ1-2; D uncertain. Germline CDR1 is LNHDA and CDR2 is SQIVND (reference sequence). Trimming took 9 bases from V and 2 from J, leaving 13 bases between them. The CDR3 has 13 residues.

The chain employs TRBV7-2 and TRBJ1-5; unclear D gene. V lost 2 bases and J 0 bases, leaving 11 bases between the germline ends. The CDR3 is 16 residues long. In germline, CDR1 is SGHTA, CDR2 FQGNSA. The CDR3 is CASSLSGVYSNQPQHF. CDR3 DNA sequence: TGTGCCAGCAGCTTATCCGGCGTGTATAGCAATCAGCCCCAGCATTTT.

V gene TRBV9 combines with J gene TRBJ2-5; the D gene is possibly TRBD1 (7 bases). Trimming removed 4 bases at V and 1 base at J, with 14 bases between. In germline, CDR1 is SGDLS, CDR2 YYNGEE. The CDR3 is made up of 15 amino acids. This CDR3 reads CASSLIQGGQETQYF. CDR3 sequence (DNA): TGTGCCAGCAGCTTGATCCAGGGGGGCCAAGAGACCCAGTACTTC.

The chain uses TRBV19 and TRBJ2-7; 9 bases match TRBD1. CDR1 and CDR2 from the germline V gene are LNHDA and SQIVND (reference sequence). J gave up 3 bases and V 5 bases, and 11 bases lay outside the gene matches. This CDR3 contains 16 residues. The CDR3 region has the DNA TGTGCCAGTAGTCCTGGGGGACAGGGTGAGATCTACGAGCAGTACTTC. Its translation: CASSPGGQGEIYEQYF.

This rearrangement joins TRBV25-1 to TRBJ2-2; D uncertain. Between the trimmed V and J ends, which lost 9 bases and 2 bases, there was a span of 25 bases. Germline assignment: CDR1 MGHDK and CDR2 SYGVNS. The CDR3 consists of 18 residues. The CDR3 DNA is TGTGCCAGTAGCCCCCCCGGGCTAGTTTTTGCAAACACCGGGGAGCTGTTTTTT. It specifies CASSPPGLVFANTGELFF.

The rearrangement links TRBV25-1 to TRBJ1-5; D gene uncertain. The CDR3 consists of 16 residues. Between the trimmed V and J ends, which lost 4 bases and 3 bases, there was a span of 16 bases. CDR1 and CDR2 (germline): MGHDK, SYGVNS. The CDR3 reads CASSAGPDSANQPQHF. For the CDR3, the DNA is TGTGCCAGCAGTGCCGGACCTGACTCGGCCAATCAGCCCCAGCATTTT.

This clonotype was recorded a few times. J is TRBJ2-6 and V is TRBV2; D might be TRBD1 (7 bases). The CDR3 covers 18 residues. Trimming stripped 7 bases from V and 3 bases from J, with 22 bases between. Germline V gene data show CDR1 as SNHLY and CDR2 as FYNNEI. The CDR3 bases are TGTGCCAGCATACGGGACTGGACAGGTTCGTTTGGGGCCAACGTCCTGACTTTC. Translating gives CASIRDWTGSFGANVLTF.

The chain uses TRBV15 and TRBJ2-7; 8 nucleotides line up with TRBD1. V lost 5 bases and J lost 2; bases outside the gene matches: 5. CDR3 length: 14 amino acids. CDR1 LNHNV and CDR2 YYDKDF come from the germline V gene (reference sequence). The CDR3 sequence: CATSDDRGTYEQYF. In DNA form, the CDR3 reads TGTGCCACCAGCGACGACAGGGGCACCTACGAGCAGTACTTC. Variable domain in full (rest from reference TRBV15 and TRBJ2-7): DAMVIQNPRYQVTQFGKPVTLSCSQTLNHNVMYWYQQKSSQAPKLLFHYYDKDFNNEADTPDNFQSRRPNTSFCFLDIRSPGLGDTAMYLCATSDDRGTYEQYFGPGTRLTVT.

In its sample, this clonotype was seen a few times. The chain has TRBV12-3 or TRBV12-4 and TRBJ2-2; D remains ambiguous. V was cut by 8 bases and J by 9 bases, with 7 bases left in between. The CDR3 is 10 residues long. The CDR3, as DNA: TGTGCCAGCTTATCCCGGGAGCTGTTTTTT. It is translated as CASLSRELFF.

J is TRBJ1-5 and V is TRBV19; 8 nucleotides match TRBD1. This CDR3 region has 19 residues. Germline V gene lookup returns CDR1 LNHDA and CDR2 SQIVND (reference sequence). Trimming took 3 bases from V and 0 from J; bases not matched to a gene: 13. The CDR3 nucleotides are TGTGCCAGTAGTATTCTTTTCCAGGGGGCTACCTATAGCAATCAGCCCCAGCATTTT. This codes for CASSILFQGATYSNQPQHF.